Listed here are 20 T cell receptor beta chains from one sample, sequenced in a study of cytomegalovirus exposure and HLA in healthy donors. The table came from immunoSEQ multiplex PCR; TCRdb's copy has only in-frame clones and leaves some out. The data show fewer than 200,000 clones, nearly 90% seen once. Sequencing was performed on PBMCs. All receptors come from a woman younger than 30 in good health and CMV-seropositive.

The chain links TRBV28 to TRBJ2-1; 9 bases match TRBD1. V lost 3 bases, J lost 7 bases, and 10 bases stayed unmatched. Germline CDR1 is MDHEN and CDR2 is SYDVKM. This CDR3 region has 16 residues. CDR3 residues: CASSFQGTGNRNEQFF. For the CDR3, the DNA is TGTGCCAGCAGTTTTCAAGGGACAGGGAATAGGAATGAGCAGTTCTTC.

The V call is TRBV18, the J call TRBJ1-1, with TRBD1 matching over 7 bases. Germline CDR1 is KGHSH and CDR2 is LQKENI. V shed 6 bases and J 0 bases; nucleotides not matched to a gene: 7. The CDR3 has 15 residues. The CDR3 DNA is TGTGCCAGCTCCCTCGGGACAGTTATGAACACTGAAGCTTTCTTT. Protein sequence: CASSLGTVMNTEAFF.

This sequence joins TRBV14 and TRBJ2-1; possibly TRBD1 for D (6 bases). V dropped 0 bases and J dropped 2 bases, with 14 bases sitting between them. The CDR3 runs 17 residues. Germline V gene sequence: CDR1 SGHDN, CDR2 FVKESK. The CDR3 here is CASSQDIGTGTYNEQFF. For the CDR3, the DNA is TGTGCCAGCAGCCAAGATATAGGAACAGGGACCTACAATGAGCAGTTCTTC.

This chain connects TRBV5-8 to TRBJ1-4, with TRBD1 identical over 9 bases. Germline CDR1 is SGHTS and CDR2 is YDEGEE. V shed 0 bases and J 0 bases; nucleotides not matched to a gene: 3. The CDR3 loop spans 17 amino acids. CDR3 region: CASSLGTGAATNEKLFF. Written as DNA, the CDR3 is TGTGCCAGCAGCTTGGGGACAGGGGCTGCAACTAATGAAAAACTGTTTTTT.

This chain connects TRBV2 to TRBJ2-7; a weak D match, TRBD2 (6 bases). V was pared by 1 base and J by 3 bases, with 13 bases between. The V gene's germline CDR1 is SNHLY and CDR2 FYNNEI. The CDR3 is 15 residues long. In nucleotides, the CDR3 is TGTGCCAGCAGTGAAGGGGTAGGAGGGAACTACGAGCAGTACTTC. This encodes CASSEGVGGNYEQYF.

The rearrangement links TRBV5-6 to TRBJ2-1; 14 positions match TRBD2. The J segment lost 3 bases and the V segment lost 4 bases, leaving 3 bases of the junction unmatched. The length of the CDR3 is 16 residues. Germline CDR1 reads SGHDT; CDR2 reads YYEEEE. CDR3 in amino acids: CASSAGLAGVYNEQFF. In nucleotides, the CDR3 is TGTGCCAGCAGCGCGGGACTAGCGGGAGTCTACAATGAGCAGTTCTTC.

The chain is built from TRBV7-8 and TRBJ2-2; D is unclear. The CDR3 is 15 amino acids. The V and J ends lost 4 bases and 5 bases respectively, with 14 bases between them. Germline V gene lookup returns CDR1 SGHVS and CDR2 FQNEAQ. In DNA, the CDR3 is TGTGCCAGCAGCTCCCATGGTCCCAGGACCGGGGAGCTGTTTTTT. Translated, it gives CASSSHGPRTGELFF.

This clone was detected once. This CDR3 is CASSLGRDEQFF. The CDR3 DNA reads as TGTGCCAGCAGCTTAGGTCGGGATGAGCAGTTCTTC. V gene TRBV7-2 combines with J gene TRBJ2-1, with D unresolved. The CDR3 runs 12 residues. The V end was cut by 1 base, the J end by 8 bases, with 6 bases between. CDR1 and CDR2 (germline): SGHTA, FQGNSA.

This chain uses TRBV28 with TRBJ1-3; D might be TRBD1 (5 bases). Trimming left V 3 bases short and J 2 bases short, with 14 bases between. The CDR3 runs 16 residues. The germline V gene has CDR1 MDHEN and CDR2 SYDVKM. DNA for the CDR3: TGTGCCAGCAGTTTGTATGGGGCTTATACTGGAAACACCATATATTTT. Translated: CASSLYGAYTGNTIYF.

The gene calls are TRBV7-2 and TRBJ1-2; tentatively, D is TRBD1 (5 bases). With 5 bases removed from V and 3 bases from J, the gap between germline ends came to 16 bases. Germline CDR1 and CDR2: SGHTA and FQGNSA. CDR3 length equals 15 residues. CDR3 residues: CASSRREGPHYGYTF. The CDR3 region has the DNA TGTGCCAGCAGCCGAAGGGAGGGGCCCCACTATGGCTACACCTTC.

The V call is TRBV19, the J call TRBJ1-1; TRBD1 is a possible D gene (6 bases). This CDR3 spans 15 amino acids. V lost 0 bases, J lost 1 base, and 9 bases lay in between. Germline loops: CDR1 LNHDA, CDR2 SQIVND (reference sequence). CDR3: CASSIEATGNTEAFF. In DNA, the CDR3 is TGTGCCAGTAGTATAGAAGCGACAGGGAACACTGAAGCTTTCTTT.

The chain has TRBV19 and TRBJ2-1, with 12 bases identical to TRBD2. J lost 6 bases, V lost 5 bases, and 8 bases had no gene match. The CDR3 is 16 residues long. Germline V lookup: CDR1 LNHDA, CDR2 SQIVND (reference sequence). Here the CDR3 DNA reads TGTGCCAGTAGTTCTCGGACTAGCGGGATGGGCAATGAGCAGTTCTTC. Translating it yields CASSSRTSGMGNEQFF.

V is TRBV14 and J is TRBJ2-7; 11 nucleotides line up with TRBD2. CDR3 length equals 15 residues. Trimming removed 4 bases from V and 4 bases from J; junction bases left unmatched: 6. Germline lookup yields CDR1 SGHDN and CDR2 FVKESK. CDR3 loop: CASSPTSGIWYEQYF. CDR3 bases: TGTGCCAGCAGCCCGACTAGCGGGATCTGGTACGAGCAGTACTTC.

This CDR3 reads CASSSTGYNEQFF. Written as DNA, the CDR3 is TGTGCCAGTAGTTCTACAGGGTACAATGAGCAGTTCTTC. The chain carries TRBV19 and TRBJ2-1; TRBD1 might be the D (6 bases). Germline CDR1 reads LNHDA; CDR2 reads SQIVND (reference sequence). This CDR3 spans 13 amino acids. Trimming took 5 bases from V and 4 from J, leaving 9 bases between them.

CDR3 bases: TGTGCCAGCAGCGCACCGGGACTAGCGGCCGTTAATGAGCAGTTCTTC. It encodes CASSAPGLAAVNEQFF. The chain joins TRBV7-9 to TRBJ2-1; 11 bases are a match to TRBD2. The CDR3 has 16 amino acids. The junction had 10 bases not matched to a gene; V was cut back by 5 bases and J by 7 bases. Germline V gene data show CDR1 as SEHNR and CDR2 as FQNEAQ (reference sequence). Filled out from reference TRBV7-9 and TRBJ2-1, the complete variable domain reads DTGVSQNPRHKITKRGQNVTFRCDPISEHNRLYWYRQTLGQGPEFLTYFQNEAQLEKSRLLSDRFSAERPKGSFSTLEIQRTEQGDSAMYLCASSAPGLAAVNEQFFGPGTRLTVL.

This clone was detected only once. In DNA, the CDR3 is TGTGCCAGCAGCTTAGAGGCTAGCGGCTACGAGCAGTACTTC. Amino acid sequence: CASSLEASGYEQYF. The chain combines TRBV7-9 with TRBJ2-7; 7 positions match TRBD2. The CDR3 is made up of 14 amino acids. Germline CDR1 and CDR2: SEHNR and FQNEAQ (reference sequence). The V segment lost 1 base and the J segment 3 bases; nucleotides outside the gene matches: 3.

The chain joins TRBV5-1 to TRBJ1-2, with TRBD1 identical over 9 bases. CDR1 and CDR2 (germline): SGHRS, YFSETQ. CDR3 length: 14 amino acids. Trimming cost V 4 bases and J 6 bases; bases outside gene matches: 7. CDR3 protein: CASSLPDRGDGYTF. The DNA of the CDR3 is TGCGCCAGCAGCCTTCCGGACAGGGGCGATGGCTACACCTTC.

The chain recombines TRBV7-2 with TRBJ2-7, with TRBD1 identical over 12 bases. The CDR3 has 15 residues. The V and J ends lost 4 bases and 7 bases, in that order; junction bases with no gene match: 8. CDR1 SGHTA and CDR2 FQGNSA come from the germline V gene. Here the CDR3 DNA reads TGTGCCAGCAGCTACCCCGGGACAGGGGGCTATGAGCAGTACTTC. It is translated as CASSYPGTGGYEQYF.

The chain carries TRBV29-1 and TRBJ1-1, with D uncertain. Germline assignment: CDR1 SQVTM and CDR2 ANQGSEA. CDR3 length equals 13 residues. V was shortened by 5 bases and J by 4 bases, with 14 bases between the two germline ends. The CDR3 DNA reads as TGCAGCGTTAATCTAAGGAGTATCACTGAAGCTTTCTTT. This encodes CSVNLRSITEAFF.

The V call is TRBV5-1, the J call TRBJ2-1; 8 nucleotides agree with TRBD1. The V gene end was trimmed by 0 bases and the J gene end by 7 bases; junction bases not matched to a gene: 3. The CDR3 consists of 14 residues. Germline CDR1 is SGHRS and CDR2 is YFSETQ. The CDR3 spells CASSLGQGMNEQFF. CDR3 nucleotides: TGCGCCAGCAGCTTGGGACAGGGGATGAATGAGCAGTTCTTC. The whole variable domain, filled in from reference TRBV5-1 and TRBJ2-1, reads KAGVTQTPRYLIKTRGQQVTLSCSPISGHRSVSWYQQTPGQGLQFLFEYFSETQRNKGNFPGRFSGRQFSNSRSEMNVSTLELGDSALYLCASSLGQGMNEQFFGPGTRLTVL.